A single sample gave rise to the 19 T cell receptor beta chains below, sequenced in a study of identical twins. TCRdb reprocessed the 5' RACE reads with MiXCR, giving one entry per CDR3 protein. Here the sample spans hundreds of thousands of distinct CDR3 sequences, around 6% being singletons. Sequenced input: naive T cells sorted from blood. The receptor set was obtained from a man aged 18-30 years in good health.

On this clonotype: A read error may explain this, as a much larger clone is one base away. The CDR3 sequence is CSARDSGSTPTYEQYF. The CDR3 bases are TGCAGTGCTAGAGATTCGGGAAGCACTCCCACCTACGAGCAGTACTTC. This chain joins TRBV20-1 and TRBJ2-7, with a tentative D call TRBD2 (5 bases). Between the trimmed V and J ends, which lost 0 bases and 2 bases, there was a span of 17 bases. The CDR3 totals 16 residues. The germline V gene has CDR1 DFQATT and CDR2 SNEGSKA (reference sequence).

This clonotype was recorded a few times. This chain connects TRBV27 to TRBJ1-5, with TRBD1 matching over 9 bases. Germline V gene sequence: CDR1 MNHEY, CDR2 SMNVEV (reference sequence). The CDR3 runs to 16 residues. V was clipped by 3 bases and J by 2 bases; unmatched bases: 5. This CDR3 reads CASSLTGGEGNQPQHF. The CDR3 DNA reads as TGTGCCAGCAGTTTGACAGGGGGAGAGGGCAATCAGCCCCAGCATTTT.

This clonotype has a count of ten or more. This chain links TRBV28 with TRBJ2-5; D is possibly TRBD2 (6 bases). Germline V CDR1 and CDR2: MDHEN, SYDVKM. V gave up 9 bases and J gave up 1 base, with 18 bases separating them. The CDR3 has 15 amino acids. CDR3: CARERCPGGQETQYF. CDR3 nucleotides: TGTGCCAGAGAAAGATGCCCCGGGGGCCAAGAGACCCAGTACTTC.

V gene TRBV6-5 combines with J gene TRBJ2-3, with TRBD1 identical over 11 bases. The J segment lost 4 bases and the V segment lost 5 bases, leaving 11 bases of the junction unmatched. The CDR3 is 17 residues long. In germline, CDR1 is MNHEY, CDR2 SVGAGI. The CDR3: CASSNGQGASRADTQYF. CDR3 DNA: TGTGCCAGCAGTAACGGACAGGGGGCAAGTAGGGCAGATACGCAGTATTTT.

This clonotype was seen ten or more times. The chain employs TRBV4-3 and TRBJ2-1, with D tentatively TRBD2 (6 bases). V lost 4 bases to trimming and J lost 8 bases, with 18 bases between them. The CDR3 spans 15 residues. Germline-derived CDR1 and CDR2 are LGHNA and YSLEER. The CDR3 region is CASSLTRDGIDEQFF. The CDR3 nucleotides read TGCGCCAGCAGCCTGACTAGGGATGGTATCGATGAGCAGTTCTTC.

This clonotype was found many times. This sequence joins TRBV29-1 and TRBJ2-1, with D possibly TRBD1 on 5 matching bases. This CDR3 contains 14 residues. Germline V gene data show CDR1 as SQVTM and CDR2 as ANQGSEA. V was cut by 7 bases and J by 3 bases, with 16 bases left in between. CDR3 protein: CSAYPTARYNEQFF. The CDR3 bases are TGCAGCGCCTACCCGACAGCCCGCTACAATGAGCAGTTCTTC.

This clonotype was counted many times. V and J are TRBV5-1 and TRBJ2-7, with D possibly called TRBD1 or TRBD2 (6 bases each). Trimming pared 0 bases from V and 5 bases from J, leaving 9 bases between. Germline lookup yields CDR1 SGHRS and CDR2 YFSETQ. The CDR3 has 13 residues. CDR3 coding DNA: TGCGCCAGCAGCTTGGAGGGGGGCCACGAGCAGTACTTC. Its translation is CASSLEGGHEQYF.

This clonotype was seen a few times. The V and J genes are TRBV24-1 and TRBJ2-1, with unresolved D. This CDR3 spans 13 amino acids. With 4 bases removed from V and 7 bases from J, the gap between germline ends came to 10 bases. Per the germline V gene, CDR1 is KGHDR and CDR2 is SFDVKD. The CDR3 region is CATSDATENEQFF. CDR3 sequence (DNA): TGTGCCACCAGTGACGCGACTGAGAATGAGCAGTTCTTC.

In this sample, this clonotype turned up many times. This CDR3 reads CASSLKSNEQFF. Here the CDR3 DNA reads TGTGCCAGCAGTTTAAAGAGCAATGAGCAGTTCTTC. V is TRBV12-3 or TRBV12-4 and J is TRBJ2-1; D gene uncertain. The germline V and J ends were trimmed by 2 bases and 6 bases, with 5 bases remaining between them. This CDR3 is built from 12 residues.

This clonotype showed up many times. The chain uses TRBV5-1 and TRBJ2-3; D gene uncertain. The CDR3 sequence is 13 residues long. Germline V gene lookup returns CDR1 SGHRS and CDR2 YFSETQ. Between the trimmed V and J ends, which lost 0 bases and 6 bases, there was a span of 8 bases. The CDR3 DNA reads TGCGCCAGCAGCTTGGATGGGGTTGATACGCAGTATTTT. Amino acid sequence: CASSLDGVDTQYF.

A remark on this clonotype: Since no conserved phenylalanine or tryptophan closes the CDR3, a read error is the likely cause. The chain couples TRBV25-1 to TRBJ2-3; D might be TRBD1 (6 bases). The CDR3 consists of 14 residues. Trimming stripped 2 bases from V and 1 base from J, with 7 bases between. CDR1 and CDR2 from the germline V gene are MGHDK and SYGVNS. This CDR3 is CASSEPGGTDTQYI. The CDR3 DNA reads as TGTGCCAGCAGTGAACCAGGGGGCACAGATACGCAGTATATT.

This clonotype was recorded at least ten times. V is TRBV4-1 and J is TRBJ2-3; 7 bases map to TRBD2. V gave up 9 bases and J gave up 6 bases; unmatched junction bases: 12. There are 14 residues in the CDR3. The germline CDR1 and CDR2 sequences are MGHRA and YSYEKL. For the CDR3, the DNA is TGCGCCAGTTCGGGGGGAGAAATGTTGGATACGCAGTATTTT. This encodes CASSGGEMLDTQYF.

CDR3 amino acids: CATSTGVAPSTDTQYF. In DNA, the CDR3 is TGTGCCACCAGTACCGGGGTGGCTCCTAGCACAGATACGCAGTATTTT. The V gene is TRBV15, the J gene TRBJ2-3; D perhaps matches TRBD2 (5 bases). The CDR3 has 16 residues. Trimming shortened V by 6 bases and J by 0 bases, and 16 bases separated the two germline ends. The germline V gene encodes CDR1 LNHNV and CDR2 YYDKDF (reference sequence).

The chain joins TRBV19 to TRBJ1-1; 8 bases align to TRBD1. The CDR3 is 15 residues long. V lost 0 bases, J lost 5 bases, and 5 bases stayed unmatched. Germline CDR1 LNHDA, CDR2 SQIVND (reference sequence). Here the CDR3 reads CASSIDPRGQTEAFF. CDR3 DNA: TGTGCCAGTAGTATAGATCCCAGGGGGCAAACTGAAGCTTTCTTT. The full variable domain, completed using reference TRBV19 and TRBJ1-1, is DGGITQSPKYLFRKEGQNVTLSCEQNLNHDAMYWYRQDPGQGLRLIYYSQIVNDFQKGDIAEGYSVSREKKESFPLTVTSAQKNPTAFYLCASSIDPRGQTEAFFGQGTRLTVV.

This clonotype was counted at least ten times. The rearrangement joins TRBV6-5 to TRBJ2-1; TRBD2 is a possible D gene (5 bases). The CDR3 loop spans 15 amino acids. V lost 0 bases and J lost 7, with 13 bases in between. Germline CDR1 and CDR2: MNHEY and SVGAGI. The CDR3 bases are TGTGCCAGCAGTTACTCCGGGGTCCCGGGAAATGAGCAGTTCTTC. Amino acid sequence: CASSYSGVPGNEQFF.

Many counts were recorded for this clonotype. V gene TRBV20-1 combines with J gene TRBJ2-7, with 7 bases identical to TRBD1. The CDR3 runs to 14 residues. With V trimmed by 4 bases and J by 2 bases, 8 bases remained unmatched. CDR1 and CDR2 (germline): DFQATT, SNEGSKA (reference sequence). CDR3 residues: CSAKVGQGAYEQYF. CDR3 coding DNA: TGCAGTGCTAAGGTCGGGCAGGGGGCCTACGAGCAGTACTTC.

This rearrangement joins TRBV27 to TRBJ1-2; the D is unclear. Germline CDR1 reads MNHEY; CDR2 reads SMNVEV (reference sequence). Trimming removed 3 bases at V and 2 bases at J, with 16 bases between. The CDR3 is 16 amino acids. CDR3 amino acids: CASSFVGKGGNYGYTF. CDR3 coding DNA: TGTGCCAGCAGTTTTGTTGGGAAGGGCGGAAACTATGGCTACACCTTC.

This clonotype was picked up a small number of times. The chain has TRBV5-1 and TRBJ2-4; 7 bases match TRBD2. Germline V gene data show CDR1 as SGHRS and CDR2 as YFSETQ. The J segment lost 5 bases and the V segment lost 0 bases, leaving 11 bases of the junction unmatched. This CDR3 has 17 residues. CDR3 DNA sequence: TGCGCCAGCAGCTTGGCGACGGGGGGACTATCCGAAAACATTCAGTACTTC. This encodes CASSLATGGLSENIQYF.

In this sample, this clonotype turned up once. V and J are TRBV6-2 or TRBV6-3 and TRBJ2-7, with 8 bases identical to TRBD1. CDR3 length equals 15 residues. CDR1 MNHEY and CDR2 SVGEGT come from the germline V gene. Unmatched junction bases numbered 10, after V lost 7 bases and J lost 2 bases. The CDR3 loop is CASTQDRGPPYEQYF. The CDR3 nucleotides read TGTGCCAGCACCCAAGACAGGGGTCCACCCTACGAGCAGTACTTC.